The next 8 T cell receptor beta chains were all read from a single sample in a study of graft-versus-host responses after intestinal transplantation. The table came from immunoSEQ multiplex PCR; TCRdb's copy has only in-frame clones and leaves some out. The sample records under 20,000 clones, approximately 89% being singletons. Material: bone marrow, obtained around 120 days after transplant. These receptors came from a human patient who received an intestinal transplant, so some T cells may come from the graft donor.

The chain's CDR3 is CASEGLGGRQPQHF. CDR3 DNA sequence: TGTGCCAGCGAAGGGTTGGGGGGCCGGCAGCCCCAGCATTTT. This chain links TRBV28 with TRBJ1-5; possible D gene TRBD1, 6 bases. This CDR3 comprises 14 residues. The V gene's germline CDR1 is MDHEN and CDR2 SYDVKM. V was cut by 8 bases and J by 7 bases, with 18 bases left in between.

This rearrangement joins TRBV6-1 to TRBJ1-5; D gene uncertain. This CDR3 contains 14 residues. V dropped 0 bases and J dropped 7 bases, with 10 bases sitting between them. Germline V gene sequence: CDR1 MNHNS, CDR2 SASEGT. For the CDR3, the DNA is TGTGCCAGCAGTGAAGCGTCTTATGGCCAGCCCCAGCATTTT. Encoded protein: CASSEASYGQPQHF.

The rearrangement links TRBV5-1 to TRBJ2-2; no clear D gene. CDR3 length: 16 amino acids. V lost 1 base and J lost 0, with 10 bases in between. In germline, CDR1 is SGHRS, CDR2 YFSETQ. CDR3 sequence: CASSLNLGTNTGELFF. In nucleotides, the CDR3 is TGCGCCAGCAGCTTGAATCTGGGAACGAACACCGGGGAGCTGTTTTTT.

This clone was observed a few times. The chain couples TRBV6-4 to TRBJ1-5; TRBD1 agrees at 8 bases. The length of the CDR3 is 15 residues. With V trimmed by 0 bases and J by 2 bases, 0 bases remained unmatched. Germline V gene sequence: CDR1 MRHNA, CDR2 SNTAGT. The CDR3 reads CASSDSTGGNQPQHF. In DNA, the CDR3 is TGTGCCAGCAGTGACTCGACAGGGGGCAATCAGCCCCAGCATTTT.

The gene calls are TRBV4-2 and TRBJ1-4; D perhaps matches TRBD1 (6 bases). The CDR3 is made up of 20 amino acids. Germline CDR1 LGHNA, CDR2 YNFKEQ. The V end was cut by 0 bases, the J end by 4 bases, with 24 bases between. As DNA, the CDR3 is TGTGCCAGCAGCCAAGACCCTAGAGCCAGGGGTAGTACGGGTAATGAAAAACTGTTTTTT. Translating it yields CASSQDPRARGSTGNEKLFF.

The chain recombines TRBV7-9 with TRBJ2-7, with 8 nucleotides matching TRBD1. From germline, CDR1 is SEHNR and CDR2 FQNEAQ (reference sequence). This CDR3 is 14 amino acids long. The trim removed 1 base at V and 4 bases at J, leaving 3 bases unmatched. The CDR3 DNA reads TGTGCCAGCAGCTTAGACGGACAGGGTTACGAGCAGTACTTC. It codes for CASSLDGQGYEQYF.

This clone was detected once. The chain combines TRBV7-3 with TRBJ2-6; D is uncertain. The CDR3 loop spans 14 amino acids. Germline V CDR1 and CDR2: SGHTA, FQGTGA. Trimming pared 5 bases from V and 2 bases from J, leaving 7 bases between. The CDR3 DNA is TGTGCCAGCAGCCAGATCACTGGGGCCAACGTCCTGACTTTC. It is translated as CASSQITGANVLTF.

With respect to this clone: A single base separates this from a much larger clone, so it may be a read error. The rearrangement links TRBV4-1 to TRBJ2-1; D not certain. Germline lookup yields CDR1 MGHRA and CDR2 YSYEKL. Trimming removed 1 base from V and 0 bases from J, with 22 bases in between. The CDR3 consists of 20 residues. In nucleotides, the CDR3 is TGCGCCAGCAGCCAAGGTTGGTCAGCCGCCAGGTGGGACTCCTACAATGAGCAGTTCTTC. It encodes CASSQGWSAARWDSYNEQFF.